These T cell receptor beta chains were read from a single sample in a study of blood T cell repertoires in COVID-19. The table came from immunoSEQ multiplex PCR; TCRdb's copy has only in-frame clones and leaves some out. The data hold fewer than 350,000 clones, with about 76% observed a single time. The specimen was peripheral blood. These receptors came from a woman aged 60-75 years with active or convalescent COVID-19. CDR3s include the opening cysteine and the closing phenylalanine or tryptophan. D genes are given only for firm matches. The size entry is marked missing in some rows and otherwise reads once, few, many or a size class.

>TRBJ1-3|.|many|TRBV4-1
TGCGCCAGCAGCCATCAGGGCCGTAGAAACACCATATATTTT
CASSHQGRRNTIYF
>TRBJ2-7|.|.|TRBV3-1/TRBV3-2
TGTGCCAGCAGCCAAGATAGCGTGTTGGCCAGCGAGCAGTACTTC
CASSQDSVLASEQYF
>TRBJ1-1|.|.|TRBV5-8
TGTGCCAGCAGTTTTGTCAGGAACACTGAAGCTTTCTTT
CASSFVRNTEAFF
>TRBJ2-5|.|.|TRBV6-2/TRBV6-3
TGTGCCAGCAGTTACCTTGAGGGACAGCGGGTCCAAGAGACCCAGTACTTC
CASSYLEGQRVQETQYF
>TRBJ2-5|TRBD1|.|TRBV18
TGTGCCAGCTCACTGGGACAGGGACAGTTAAGGGAGACCCAGTACTTC
CASSLGQGQLRETQYF
>TRBJ1-2|.|.|TRBV7-2
TGTGCCAGCAGCTTAGCAGGGGGCTATGGCTACACCTTC
CASSLAGGYGYTF
>TRBJ2-1|.|.|TRBV14
TGTGCCAGCAGCCAGGGGGGCTACAATGAGCAGTTCTTC
CASSQGGYNEQFF
>TRBJ1-4|.|.|TRBV5-8
TGTGCCAGCAGCTTGGTATTCGGGAGGACAACTAATGAAAAACTGTTTTTT
CASSLVFGRTTNEKLFF
>TRBJ2-1|TRBD2|.|TRBV28
TGTGCCAGCACCGCGGGGGGAGGAAGGAATGAGCAGTTCTTC
CASTAGGGRNEQFF
>TRBJ2-3|TRBD2|.|TRBV7-2
TGTGCCAGCAGCTATAGCGGGGGGAGGTCAGATACGCAGTATTTT
CASSYSGGRSDTQYF
>TRBJ2-7|TRBD2|.|TRBV7-6
TGTGCCAGCAGCCCGAGAGGCGGGGGGCCCTCCTACGAGCAGTACTTC
CASSPRGGGPSYEQYF
>TRBJ2-5|TRBD2|.|TRBV7-2
TGTGCCAGCAGCCGTAGCGGGGGGAGTCAAGAGACCCAGTACTTC
CASSRSGGSQETQYF
>TRBJ2-5|TRBD2|.|TRBV6-5
TGTGCCAGCAGGTTCAGCGGGGGGGCCCCAGAGACCCAGTACTTC
CASRFSGGAPETQYF
>TRBJ1-2|.|.|TRBV5-4
TGTGCCAGCAGCTTCCCCGGGACACGGAGCTACACCTTC
CASSFPGTRSYTF
>TRBJ1-1|.|.|TRBV20-1
TGCAGTGCTCAGGGGACCCCTGAAGCTTTCTTT
CSAQGTPEAFF
>TRBJ2-7|.|.|TRBV7-9
TGTGCCAGCAGCCCCCGGACAGCCTCCTACGAGCAGTACTTC
CASSPRTASYEQYF
>TRBJ1-3|TRBD1|.|TRBV19
TGTGCCAGTAGTATCGGACAGGGGTCTGGAAACACCATATATTTT
CASSIGQGSGNTIYF
>TRBJ2-5|TRBD2|few|TRBV19
TGTGCCAGTAGTATAGAAGCCGGGACTAGCGGACAAGAGACCCAGTACTTC
CASSIEAGTSGQETQYF
>TRBJ2-6|.|.|TRBV2
TGTGCCAGCAGGCCTACAGGGGGGGCTCGGCTCCTCAACGTCCTGACTTTC
CASRPTGGARLLNVLTF
>TRBJ2-1|.|.|TRBV13
TGTGCCAGCAGCTTAGGGCGGAGAGGGCAGTTCTTC
CASSLGRRGQFF
>TRBJ2-7|TRBD1|.|TRBV7-3
TGTGCCAGCAGTCTCAACGACGACAGGGGGCGTCCCGAGCAGTACTTC
CASSLNDDRGRPEQYF
>TRBJ2-3|.|.|TRBV11-1
TGTGCCAGCACCCCGGCGGGGACCGTCACAGATACGCAGTATTTT
CASTPAGTVTDTQYF
>TRBJ1-6|TRBD1|.|TRBV2
TGTGCCAGCAGTGAAGAATACGACAGGGACCATTCACCCCTCCACTTT
CASSEEYDRDHSPLHF
>TRBJ2-3|.|.|TRBV27
TGTGCCAGCAGTCCCCATCCCGATACGCAGTATTTT
CASSPHPDTQYF
>TRBJ1-2|TRBD1|.|TRBV28
TGTGCCAGCACACCGTCCACCGGGACAGGGCTATTC
CASTPSTGTGLF
>TRBJ1-2|.|.|TRBV4-3
TGCGCCAGCAGCCAAACCTCCAGGGTTTCCTATGGCTACACCTTC
CASSQTSRVSYGYTF
>TRBJ2-1|TRBD2|.|TRBV5-1
TGCGCCAGCAGCTTGGCCCGGGGGGGAAAGAATGAGCAGTTCTTC
CASSLARGGKNEQFF
>TRBJ1-2|.|.|TRBV3-1/TRBV3-2
TGTGCCAGCAGCCAAGATATCGGGGTATCCTTC
CASSQDIGVSF